The 25 T cell receptor beta chains below come from one sample, sequenced in a study of shared T cell receptors in the human thymus. Assay: immunoSEQ multiplex PCR; the TCRdb copy retains only in-frame clones and omits some. Seen here are roughly 660,000 clones, roughly 88% observed once, and the top ten hold around 0.01%. These sequences were also reported in another study, on human thymus T cells.

The material sequenced was thymocytes. The receptors originated from a boy less than two years old with a congenital heart defect.

The V call is TRBV25-1, the J call TRBJ1-3; no clear D gene. CDR1 MGHDK and CDR2 SYGVNS come from the germline V gene. The V gene lost 2 bases and the J gene lost 1 base, with 12 bases spanning the gap. The length of the CDR3 is 16 residues. The CDR3: CASSERRAGSGNTIYF. The CDR3 bases are TGTGCCAGCAGTGAACGACGCGCGGGGTCTGGAAACACCATATATTTT.

This chain connects TRBV18 to TRBJ2-7; 7 bases fit TRBD1. The CDR3 has 11 amino acids. The germline CDR1 and CDR2 sequences are KGHSH and LQKENI. J lost 9 bases, V lost 5 bases, and 4 bases had no gene match. The chain's CDR3 is CASSTGTVQYF. In DNA, the CDR3 is TGTGCCAGCTCAACCGGGACAGTGCAGTACTTC.

The chain couples TRBV27 to TRBJ2-1; D not resolved. Per germline, CDR1 MNHEY and CDR2 SMNVEV (reference sequence). This CDR3 has 16 residues. V lost 1 base and J 4 bases, leaving 14 bases between the germline ends. CDR3 sequence: CASSLYEHSGYNEQFF. As DNA, the CDR3 is TGTGCCAGCAGTTTATACGAGCACTCCGGGTACAATGAGCAGTTCTTC.

For the CDR3, the DNA is TGTGCCAGCAGTGAATATGCACACCACCCAGATACGCAGTATTTT. This encodes CASSEYAHHPDTQYF. This rearrangement joins TRBV25-1 to TRBJ2-3; the D is unclear. CDR3 size: 15 residues. V was clipped by 0 bases and J by 4 bases, with 11 bases between them. The V gene's germline CDR1 is MGHDK and CDR2 SYGVNS.

CDR3: CATSKVRGEVGQPQHF. In DNA form, the CDR3 reads TGTGCCACCAGCAAAGTCAGGGGAGAGGTAGGGCAGCCCCAGCATTTT. The chain carries TRBV15 and TRBJ1-5, with D tentatively TRBD1 (6 bases). This CDR3 spans 16 amino acids. The germline V gene encodes CDR1 LNHNV and CDR2 YYDKDF (reference sequence). With 4 bases removed from V and 7 bases from J, the gap between germline ends came to 20 bases.

This clone has just a few counts. The chain carries TRBV7-2 and TRBJ2-7, with D possibly being TRBD2 (6 bases). Trimming left V 1 base short and J 4 bases short, with 14 bases between. The CDR3 has 15 residues. The germline gives CDR1 SGHTA, CDR2 FQGNSA. CDR3 bases: TGTGCCAGCAGCTTAGGAGTCGCGGGGTCATACGAGCAGTACTTC. Its protein is CASSLGVAGSYEQYF.

The chain uses TRBV29-1 and TRBJ2-3; D remains ambiguous. The germline V and J ends were trimmed by 6 bases and 0 bases, with 13 bases remaining between them. The CDR3 has 14 amino acids. Germline V gene lookup returns CDR1 SQVTM and CDR2 ANQGSEA. The CDR3 here is CSVDGPTSTDTQYF. CDR3 coding DNA: TGCAGCGTCGATGGGCCAACTAGCACAGATACGCAGTATTTT.

This clone came up once. The chain joins TRBV5-6 to TRBJ2-7; 12 bases are shared with TRBD2. The length of the CDR3 is 18 residues. Per the germline V gene, CDR1 is SGHDT and CDR2 is YYEEEE. Unmatched junction bases numbered 13, after V lost 0 bases and J lost 6 bases. The CDR3 nucleotides read TGTGCCAGCAGCTTGGGAGGGACTAGCGGGCCCCCAAGGGGCGAGCAGTACTTC. This translates into CASSLGGTSGPPRGEQYF.

This sequence joins TRBV29-1 and TRBJ2-6, with 7 bases fitting TRBD1. The J segment lost 2 bases and the V segment lost 3 bases, leaving 10 bases of the junction unmatched. The germline gives CDR1 SQVTM, CDR2 ANQGSEA. CDR3 length: 17 amino acids. This chain's CDR3 is CSVDRGQDGAGANVLTF. The CDR3 nucleotides read TGCAGCGTTGACCGTGGACAGGATGGGGCTGGGGCCAACGTCCTGACTTTC.

This rearrangement joins TRBV21-1 to TRBJ1-1; the table's TRBD1 call for D was not verified on the DNA. TRBV21-1 is designated a pseudogene. The CDR3 contains 20 residues. The CDR3 loop reads CASSLHRDRGQKISRTEAFF. CDR3 DNA: TGTGCCAGCAGCCTCCACCGGGACAGGGGGCAAAAGATTTCAAGGACTGAAGCTTTCTTT.

The CDR3 loop is CALRADSDSGANVLTF. The CDR3 DNA follows: TGTGCCCTGAGAGCGGACAGCGACTCTGGGGCCAACGTCCTGACTTTC. The V and J genes are TRBV30 and TRBJ2-6; D perhaps matches TRBD1 (6 bases). The germline CDR1 and CDR2 sequences are GTSNPN and SVGIG (reference sequence). The length of the CDR3 is 16 residues. The V and J ends lost 8 bases and 0 bases respectively, with 17 bases between them.

The chain uses TRBV5-4 and TRBJ2-2; tentative D call: TRBD2 (6 bases). The CDR3 spans 13 residues. Germline values: CDR1 SGHNT, CDR2 YYREEE (reference sequence). The V and J ends lost 0 bases and 11 bases respectively, with 11 bases between them. The chain's CDR3 is CASSLAGRGELFF. Written as DNA, the CDR3 is TGTGCCAGCAGCTTGGCCGGGCGGGGTGAGCTGTTTTTT. Drawing the rest from reference TRBV5-4 and TRBJ2-2, the complete variable domain is ETGVTQSPTHLIKTRGQQVTLRCSSQSGHNTVSWYQQALGQGPQFIFQYYREEENGRGNFPPRFSGLQFPNYSSELNVNALELDDSALYLCASSLAGRGELFFGEGSRLTVL.

The CDR3 region is CASSWGLGRGDTQYF. CDR3 coding DNA: TGTGCCAGCAGCTGGGGACTCGGCCGGGGGGATACGCAGTATTTT. The chain carries TRBV5-8 and TRBJ2-3, with TRBD2 as a possible D gene (6 bases). The CDR3 sequence is 15 residues long. Trimming shortened V by 3 bases and J by 6 bases, and 17 bases separated the two germline ends. CDR1 and CDR2 from the germline V gene are SGHTS and YDEGEE.

The J gene is TRBJ2-1, the V gene TRBV6-5; 11 bases map to TRBD2. The CDR3 loop spans 16 amino acids. CDR1 and CDR2 from the germline V gene are MNHEY and SVGAGI. Losses at the gene ends were 4 bases for V and 3 bases for J; bases not matched to a gene: 5. CDR3 DNA: TGTGCCAGCAGTTCGACCGGGACTAGCGGCTACAATGAGCAGTTCTTC. Amino acids: CASSSTGTSGYNEQFF.

This chain uses TRBV12-5 with TRBJ2-2; 14 bases agree with TRBD2. In germline, CDR1 is LGHNT, CDR2 FRNRAP. This CDR3 has 19 amino acids. Trimming at V came to 0 bases and at J to 4 bases, leaving 7 bases not matched to a gene. CDR3 nucleotides: TGTGCTAGTGGTTTGGTACCGGAGGGACTAGCGGGAGCCACCGGGGAGCTGTTTTTT. Residues: CASGLVPEGLAGATGELFF.

This chain uses TRBV6-5 with TRBJ1-2, with no clear D. Trimming took off 2 bases at V and 6 bases at J, with 10 bases between the two ends. CDR3 length: 13 residues. The V gene's germline CDR1 is MNHEY and CDR2 SVGAGI. CDR3 in amino acids: CASSYRPGDGYTF. CDR3 nucleotides: TGTGCCAGCAGTTACCGACCCGGAGATGGCTACACCTTC.

In DNA form, the CDR3 reads TGTGCCAGCAGCAACTGCCCGGGGGAGACCCAGTACTTC. Its translation: CASSNCPGETQYF. The chain couples TRBV6-6 to TRBJ2-5; a possible D gene is TRBD2 (5 bases). The V end was cut by 6 bases, the J end by 5 bases, with 13 bases between. The germline gives CDR1 MNHNY, CDR2 SVGAGI (reference sequence). The CDR3 consists of 13 residues.

The CDR3 region is CASSLTSGRALSTGELFF. DNA for the CDR3: TGCGCCAGCAGCCTTACTAGCGGGAGGGCCCTGAGCACCGGGGAGCTGTTTTTT. The rearrangement uses TRBV5-1 and TRBJ2-2, with 13 bases aligning to TRBD2. Germline CDR1 and CDR2: SGHRS and YFSETQ. This CDR3 contains 18 residues. The ends lost 4 bases at V and 4 bases at J; junction bases unmatched: 10.

The rearrangement links TRBV5-1 to TRBJ1-6; no clear D. V was clipped by 0 bases and J by 9 bases, with 19 bases between them. The germline gives CDR1 SGHRS, CDR2 YFSETQ. The CDR3 spans 17 residues. This CDR3 is CASSLVVAGRVFSPLHF. The CDR3 bases are TGCGCCAGCAGCTTGGTTGTTGCAGGTCGCGTCTTTTCACCCCTCCACTTT.

In this sample, this clone turned up a few times. This chain uses TRBV5-6 with TRBJ2-1, with 13 bases matching TRBD2. V was pared by 0 bases and J by 9 bases, with 9 bases of the junction left unmatched. The V gene's germline CDR1 is SGHDT and CDR2 YYEEEE. The CDR3 consists of 17 residues. In DNA form, the CDR3 reads TGTGCCAGCAGCTTGGGGGTTACTAGCGGGAGGGCCGGTGAGCAGTTCTTC. Translation gives CASSLGVTSGRAGEQFF.

The chain joins TRBV7-9 to TRBJ2-3; TRBD2 matches at 10 bases. Germline V CDR1 and CDR2: SEHNR, FQNEAQ (reference sequence). V was clipped by 6 bases and J by 4 bases; unmatched bases: 4. The CDR3 length is 14 residues. In DNA form, the CDR3 reads TGTGCCAGCAGTAACCTAGCGGGGGCAGATACGCAGTATTTT. Protein sequence: CASSNLAGADTQYF.

The genes are TRBV11-2 and TRBJ2-3; 9 nucleotides agree with TRBD2. Germline-derived CDR1 and CDR2 are SGHAT and FQNNGV. J lost 3 bases, V lost 0 bases, and 4 bases had no gene match. This CDR3 has 16 amino acids. In nucleotides, the CDR3 is TGTGCCAGCAGCTTAGAGGCGGGAGGGCCAACAGATACGCAGTATTTT. It codes for CASSLEAGGPTDTQYF.

The rearrangement uses TRBV6-1 and TRBJ2-2; D might be TRBD2 (5 bases). This CDR3 region has 17 residues. The V gene's germline CDR1 is MNHNS and CDR2 SASEGT. The ends were cut back, 1 base at V and 3 bases at J, with 15 bases in the middle. CDR3 nucleotides: TGTGCCAGCAGTGAAGTAATCCGTGGGAGCGACACCGGGGAGCTGTTTTTT. Its protein product is CASSEVIRGSDTGELFF.

The chain employs TRBV30 and TRBJ2-1; 9 nucleotides agree with TRBD2. V gave up 2 bases and J gave up 8 bases; unmatched junction bases: 19. There are 18 residues in the CDR3. Germline V gives CDR1 GTSNPN, CDR2 SVGIG (reference sequence). The CDR3 nucleotides read TGTGCCTGGAGTAACAAGGCGGGAGGGGCCCTCGGGGTAGATGAGCAGTTCTTC. Translating gives CAWSNKAGGALGVDEQFF.

This chain connects TRBV27 to TRBJ2-7; the D gene is possibly TRBD2 (5 bases). V lost 4 bases and J 0 bases, leaving 16 bases between the germline ends. The length of the CDR3 is 16 residues. Germline V gene sequence: CDR1 MNHEY, CDR2 SMNVEV (reference sequence). CDR3 in amino acids: CASSSVGHTSSYEQYF. CDR3 nucleotides: TGTGCCAGCAGTTCGGTAGGGCACACTAGCTCCTACGAGCAGTACTTC.